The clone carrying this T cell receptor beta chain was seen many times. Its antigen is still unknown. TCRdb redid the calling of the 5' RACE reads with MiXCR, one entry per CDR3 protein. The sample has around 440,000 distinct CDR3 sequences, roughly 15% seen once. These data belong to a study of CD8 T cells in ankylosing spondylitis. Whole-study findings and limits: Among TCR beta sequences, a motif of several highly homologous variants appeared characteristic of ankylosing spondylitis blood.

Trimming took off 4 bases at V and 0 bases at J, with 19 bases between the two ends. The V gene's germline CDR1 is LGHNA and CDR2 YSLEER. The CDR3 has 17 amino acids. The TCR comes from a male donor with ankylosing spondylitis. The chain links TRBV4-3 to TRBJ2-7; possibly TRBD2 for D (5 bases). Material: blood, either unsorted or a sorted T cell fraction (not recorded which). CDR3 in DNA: TGCGCCAGCAGCCTCCAGTGGGCGGGCCTCGACTCCTACGAGCAGTACTTC. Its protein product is CASSLQWAGLDSYEQYF.